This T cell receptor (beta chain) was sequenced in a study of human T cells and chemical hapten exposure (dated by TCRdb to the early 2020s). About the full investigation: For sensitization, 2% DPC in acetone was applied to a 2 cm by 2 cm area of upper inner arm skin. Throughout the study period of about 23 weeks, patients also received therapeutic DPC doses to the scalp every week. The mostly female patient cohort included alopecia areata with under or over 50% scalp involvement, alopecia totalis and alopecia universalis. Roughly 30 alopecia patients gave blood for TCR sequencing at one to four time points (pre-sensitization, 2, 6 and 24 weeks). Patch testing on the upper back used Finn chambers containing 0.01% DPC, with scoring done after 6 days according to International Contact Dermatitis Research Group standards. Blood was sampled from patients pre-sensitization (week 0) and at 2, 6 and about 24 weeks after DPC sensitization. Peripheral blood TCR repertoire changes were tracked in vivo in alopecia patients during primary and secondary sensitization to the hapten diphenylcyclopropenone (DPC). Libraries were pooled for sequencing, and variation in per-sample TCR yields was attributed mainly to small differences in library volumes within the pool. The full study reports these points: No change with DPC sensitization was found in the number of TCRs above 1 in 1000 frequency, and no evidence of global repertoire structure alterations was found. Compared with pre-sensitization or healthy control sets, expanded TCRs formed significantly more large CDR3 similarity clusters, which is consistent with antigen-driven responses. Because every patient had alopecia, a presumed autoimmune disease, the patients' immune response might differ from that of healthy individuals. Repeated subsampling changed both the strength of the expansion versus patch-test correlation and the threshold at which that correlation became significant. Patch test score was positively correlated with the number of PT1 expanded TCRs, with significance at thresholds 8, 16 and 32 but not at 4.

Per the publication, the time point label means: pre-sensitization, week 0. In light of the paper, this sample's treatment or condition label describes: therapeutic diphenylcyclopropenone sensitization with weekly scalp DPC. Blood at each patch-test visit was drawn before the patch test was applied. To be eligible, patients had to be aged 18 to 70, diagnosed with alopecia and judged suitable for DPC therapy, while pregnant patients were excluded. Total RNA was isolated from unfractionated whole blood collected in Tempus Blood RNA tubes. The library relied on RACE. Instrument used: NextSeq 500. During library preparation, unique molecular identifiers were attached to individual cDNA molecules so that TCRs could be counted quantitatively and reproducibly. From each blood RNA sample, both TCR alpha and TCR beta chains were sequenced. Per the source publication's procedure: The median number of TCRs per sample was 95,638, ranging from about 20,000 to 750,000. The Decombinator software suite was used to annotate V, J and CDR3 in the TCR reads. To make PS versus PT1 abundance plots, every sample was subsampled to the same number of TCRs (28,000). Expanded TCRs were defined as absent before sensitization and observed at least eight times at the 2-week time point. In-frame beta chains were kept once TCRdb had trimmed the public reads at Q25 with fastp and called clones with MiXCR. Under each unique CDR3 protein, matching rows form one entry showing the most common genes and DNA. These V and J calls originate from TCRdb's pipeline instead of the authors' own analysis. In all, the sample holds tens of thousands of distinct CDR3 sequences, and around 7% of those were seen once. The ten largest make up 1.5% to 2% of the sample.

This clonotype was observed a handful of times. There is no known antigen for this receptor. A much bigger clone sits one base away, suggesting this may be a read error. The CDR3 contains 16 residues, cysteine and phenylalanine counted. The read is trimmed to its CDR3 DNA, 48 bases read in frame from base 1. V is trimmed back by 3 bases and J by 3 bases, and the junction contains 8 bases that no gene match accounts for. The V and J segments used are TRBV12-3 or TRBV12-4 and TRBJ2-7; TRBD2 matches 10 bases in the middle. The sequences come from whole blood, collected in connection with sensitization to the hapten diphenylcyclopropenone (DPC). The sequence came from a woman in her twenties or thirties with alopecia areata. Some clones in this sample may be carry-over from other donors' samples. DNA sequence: TGTGCCAGCAGTTTTGGTAAGGCTAGCGGGGGCTACGAGCAGTACTTC. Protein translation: CASSFGKASGGYEQYF.